The next 8 T cell receptor beta chains were all read from a single sample in a study of STAT5B mutations in CD4+ large granular lymphocyte leukemia. Profiled with immunoSEQ multiplex PCR; TCRdb holds only in-frame clones, not every one. Among about 37,000 clones listed, about 70% were seen once. Sequenced sample: CD4+ T cells from blood buffy coats. All receptors come from a human donor in good health.

The table lists this clone with a few counts. V is TRBV5-1 and J is TRBJ1-1; D unclear. Trimming left V 0 bases short and J 4 bases short, with 10 bases between. Per the germline V gene, CDR1 is SGHRS and CDR2 is YFSETQ. The CDR3 is 14 amino acids. DNA for the CDR3: TGCGCCAGCAGCTTGGGTCCGTTGGGCACTGAAGCTTTCTTT. Amino acids: CASSLGPLGTEAFF.

The CDR3 DNA reads as TGTGCCAGCAGCCCGGACAGGGGATGGATGGATGAAAAACTGTTTTTT. It translates to CASSPDRGWMDEKLFF. The chain joins TRBV6-6 to TRBJ1-4, with 9 positions matching TRBD1. J was trimmed by 6 bases and V by 6 bases; bases with no gene match: 11. The germline CDR1 and CDR2 sequences are MNHNY and SVGAGI (reference sequence). There are 16 residues in the CDR3.

The chain employs TRBV7-9 and TRBJ2-5, with D perhaps TRBD2 (7 bases). V gave up 1 base and J gave up 5 bases, with 14 bases separating them. This CDR3 is built from 15 residues. Per the germline V gene, CDR1 is SEHNR and CDR2 is FQNEAQ (reference sequence). The CDR3 region has the DNA TGTGCCAGCAGCTTAGATAGGGGGGGCCTCGAGACCCAGTACTTC. Translation: CASSLDRGGLETQYF.

The chain joins TRBV5-4 to TRBJ1-5; 11 bases line up with TRBD1. CDR1 and CDR2 from the germline V gene are SGHNT and YYREEE (reference sequence). V trimming: 3 bases; J trimming: 7 bases; junction bases outside the gene matches: 0. This CDR3 comprises 13 residues. CDR3 region: CASSWDRGQPQHF. DNA for the CDR3: TGTGCCAGCAGCTGGGACAGGGGGCAGCCCCAGCATTTT.

J is TRBJ1-2 and V is TRBV7-9; TRBD1 agrees at 9 bases. CDR1 is SEHNR and CDR2 is FQNEAQ in the germline V gene (reference sequence). With V trimmed by 1 base and J by 2 bases, 11 bases remained unmatched. CDR3 length equals 18 residues. This CDR3 is CASSLVGPLTGGNYGYTF. DNA for the CDR3: TGTGCCAGCAGCTTAGTCGGGCCCCTTACAGGGGGCAACTATGGCTACACCTTC.

The table lists this clone with a few counts. The CDR3 sequence is CASSMHRTDLKLNTEAFF. The CDR3 DNA reads TGTGCCAGTAGTATGCATAGGACTGACCTAAAATTGAACACTGAAGCTTTCTTT. The rearrangement uses TRBV19 and TRBJ1-1, with D hard to call. Deletions cut 3 bases from V and 0 bases from J, with 20 bases between. The CDR3 extends over 18 amino acids. Looked up from germline, CDR1 is LNHDA and CDR2 is SQIVND (reference sequence).

The rearrangement links TRBV2 to TRBJ1-6, with D maybe TRBD1 (6 bases). The CDR3 spans 16 residues. The ends were cut back, 6 bases at V and 6 bases at J, with 18 bases in the middle. The germline gives CDR1 SNHLY, CDR2 FYNNEI. The CDR3 reads CASRDDRWGINSPLHF. The CDR3 DNA follows: TGTGCCAGCAGAGACGACAGGTGGGGAATTAATTCACCCCTCCACTTT.

V gene TRBV2 combines with J gene TRBJ2-7; 8 bases map to TRBD1. Germline lookup yields CDR1 SNHLY and CDR2 FYNNEI. The CDR3 is 14 amino acids. J gave up 7 bases and V 4 bases, and 9 bases lay outside the gene matches. CDR3 in amino acids: CASSGETGAAEQYF. CDR3 DNA: TGTGCCAGCAGTGGGGAGACAGGGGCGGCGGAGCAGTACTTC. Supplemented by reference TRBV2 and TRBJ2-7, the full variable domain reads EPEVTQTPSHQVTQMGQEVILRCVPISNHLYFYWYRQILGQKVEFLVSFYNNEISEKSEIFDDQFSVERPDGSNFTLKIRSTKLEDSAMYFCASSGETGAAEQYFGPGTRLTVT.